This section outlines one TCR beta chain sequence together with its context. As yet, its antigen is unknown. Germline-derived CDR1 and CDR2 are SEHNR and FQNEAQ (reference sequence). J lost 1 base, V lost 4 bases, and 4 bases had no gene match. The CDR3 runs 15 residues. This entry belongs to a study of OX40 agonist ivuxolimab in advanced cancers. Study-level background: The dose-escalation cohort was around 83% male, with a mean age of about 58 years, ranging roughly 20 to 90. Points from the study as a whole: Low levels of normalized T-cell clonal expansion also appeared in some nonresponders.

Sequencing was performed with immunoSEQ multiplex PCR; in TCRdb, only in-frame clones are kept and a portion is missing. The table shows roughly 65,000 clones, with roughly 90% occurring only once. This receptor was obtained from an adult with an advanced solid tumor such as melanoma, head and neck, liver or kidney cancer. This sequence joins TRBV7-9 and TRBJ1-5, with 7 bases lining up with TRBD1. Sequenced material: CD4+ or CD8+ T cells sorted from blood, taken in a trial of the OX40 agonist ivuxolimab. The CDR3 is CASSSTGASNQPQHF. The DNA for the CDR3 is TGTGCCAGCAGCTCTACAGGGGCCAGCAATCAGCCCCAGCATTTT.